One and the same sample provided the 27 T cell receptor beta chains below, sequenced in a study of cytomegalovirus exposure and HLA in healthy donors. The study ran its PCR with 60 Vbeta and 13 Jbeta primers. Assay: immunoSEQ multiplex PCR; the TCRdb copy retains only in-frame clones and omits some. The sample lists about 180,000 clones, about 80% occurring once. The sequenced material came from PBMCs. These receptors originate from a woman in her fifties or sixties in good health and CMV-seronegative.

A single count supports this clone. The chain employs TRBV29-1 and TRBJ1-1; D might be TRBD1 (5 bases). V lost 7 bases, J lost 4 bases, and 16 bases lay in between. Germline loops: CDR1 SQVTM, CDR2 ANQGSEA. The CDR3 sequence is 13 residues long. CDR3 nucleotides: TGCAGCGCCCTAGGGGATTTTGGCACTGAAGCTTTCTTT. Its translation is CSALGDFGTEAFF.

The chain is built from TRBV9 and TRBJ2-7, with 7 bases aligning to TRBD2. CDR3 length equals 15 residues. V dropped 2 bases and J dropped 0; count of bases not matched to a gene: 5. Germline V gene sequence: CDR1 SGDLS, CDR2 YYNGEE. CDR3 sequence reads: CASSVGGDGSYEQYF. As DNA, the CDR3 is TGTGCCAGCAGCGTTGGGGGGGACGGCTCCTACGAGCAGTACTTC.

The V and J genes are TRBV13 and TRBJ2-6; 11 bases are shared with TRBD1. This CDR3 is built from 19 residues. Unmatched junction bases numbered 13, after V lost 5 bases and J lost 4 bases. Germline CDR1 and CDR2: PRHDT and FYEKMQ (reference sequence). The CDR3 DNA reads as TGTGCCAGCAGCCCATACTGGGGGACAGGGGGGTTAGGGGCCAACGTCCTGACTTTC. The encoded protein is CASSPYWGTGGLGANVLTF.

The chain couples TRBV18 to TRBJ2-4, with 11 bases aligning to TRBD2. J gave up 7 bases and V 4 bases, and 9 bases lay outside the gene matches. Per germline, CDR1 KGHSH and CDR2 LQKENI. The CDR3 loop spans 16 amino acids. The CDR3: CASSLFSGGAFNIQYF. The CDR3 DNA sequence: TGTGCCAGCTCACTATTTAGCGGGGGGGCGTTTAACATTCAGTACTTC.

The chain combines TRBV15 with TRBJ1-5; no firm D call. V was clipped by 0 bases and J by 5 bases, with 5 bases between them. CDR1 and CDR2 (germline): LNHNV, YYDKDF (reference sequence). This CDR3 contains 13 residues. DNA for the CDR3: TGTGCCACCAGCAGAGATTTAGATCAGCCCCAGCATTTT. This codes for CATSRDLDQPQHF. The full variable domain, completed using reference TRBV15 and TRBJ1-5, is DAMVIQNPRYQVTQFGKPVTLSCSQTLNHNVMYWYQQKSSQAPKLLFHYYDKDFNNEADTPDNFQSRRPNTSFCFLDIRSPGLGDTAMYLCATSRDLDQPQHFGDGTRLSIL.

A remark on this clone: This same CDR3 is encoded by further DNA sequences in the sample. J is TRBJ2-7 and V is TRBV28; 8 bases fit TRBD1. Germline values: CDR1 MDHEN, CDR2 SYDVKM. The length of the CDR3 is 12 residues. J gave up 4 bases and V 10 bases, and 6 bases lay outside the gene matches. The CDR3 bases are TGTGCCACCGGGACAGGAACGTACGAGCAGTACTTC. This translates into CATGTGTYEQYF.

V is TRBV9 and J is TRBJ1-1; no clear D gene. Germline V CDR1 and CDR2: SGDLS, YYNGEE. The CDR3 covers 13 residues. Trimming pared 9 bases from V and 1 base from J, leaving 13 bases between. In nucleotides, the CDR3 is TGTGCCACTTCGTCCCACAGGAACACTGAAGCTTTCTTT. Its translation: CATSSHRNTEAFF. Using reference TRBV9 and TRBJ1-1 for the parts outside the CDR3, the full variable domain is DSGVTQTPKHLITATGQRVTLRCSPRSGDLSVYWYQQSLDQGLQFLIQYYNGEERAKGNILERFSAQQFPDLHSELNLSSLELGDSALYFCATSSHRNTEAFFGQGTRLTVV.

This chain joins TRBV2 and TRBJ2-7; D might be TRBD1 (6 bases). The CDR3 has 16 residues. The V end lost 5 bases, the J end lost 0 bases, and 17 bases lay between the germline ends. CDR1 is SNHLY and CDR2 is FYNNEI in the germline V gene. The CDR3 sequence is CASSSGQTSPSYEQYF. In nucleotides, the CDR3 is TGTGCCAGCAGTTCGGGACAAACGTCACCCTCCTACGAGCAGTACTTC. The full variable domain, completed using reference TRBV2 and TRBJ2-7, is EPEVTQTPSHQVTQMGQEVILRCVPISNHLYFYWYRQILGQKVEFLVSFYNNEISEKSEIFDDQFSVERPDGSNFTLKIRSTKLEDSAMYFCASSSGQTSPSYEQYFGPGTRLTVT.

The chain links TRBV23-1 to TRBJ2-7, with TRBD2 matching over 7 bases. TRBV23-1 counts as an open reading frame of uncertain function. With 2 bases clipped from V and 5 bases from J, the junction kept 15 bases outside the gene matches. This CDR3 spans 17 amino acids. The CDR3 DNA follows: TGCGCCAGCAGTCAACCGGGGAGGGGCTCTAGGAAGAACGAGCAGTACTTC. Its translation: CASSQPGRGSRKNEQYF.

The chain has TRBV6-6 and TRBJ1-5; 9 bases align to TRBD1. Germline V CDR1 and CDR2: MNHNY, SVGAGI (reference sequence). The CDR3 runs to 15 residues. The ends lost 5 bases at V and 2 bases at J; junction bases unmatched: 4. The CDR3 nucleotides are TGTGCCAGCAGTCGACAGGGGGGCGGCAATCAGCCCCAGCATTTT. As protein: CASSRQGGGNQPQHF.

The rearrangement uses TRBV29-1 and TRBJ1-2; D ambiguous. The CDR3 is 10 amino acids. Germline CDR1 is SQVTM and CDR2 is ANQGSEA. V was clipped by 7 bases and J by 6 bases, with 9 bases between them. The CDR3 here is CSAREDGYTF. The CDR3 DNA sequence: TGCAGCGCTCGAGAGGATGGCTACACCTTC.

V gene TRBV30 combines with J gene TRBJ1-2, with TRBD1 identical over 9 bases. The germline CDR1 and CDR2 sequences are GTSNPN and SVGIG (reference sequence). Germline trimming cut 3 bases from V and 8 bases from J; bases unmatched to any gene: 10. This CDR3 comprises 14 residues. The CDR3 region is CAWSFRDRVFGYTF. Written as DNA, the CDR3 is TGTGCCTGGAGCTTTCGGGACAGGGTATTCGGCTACACCTTC.

The chain recombines TRBV6-1 with TRBJ2-6, with a tentative D call TRBD2 (6 bases). CDR1 and CDR2 from the germline V gene are MNHNS and SASEGT. The V gene lost 8 bases and the J gene lost 1 base, with 12 bases spanning the gap. The CDR3 consists of 15 residues. CDR3 protein: CASLGGLSGANVLTF. The CDR3 bases are TGTGCCAGCTTGGGGGGACTGTCTGGGGCCAACGTCCTGACTTTC.

The J gene is TRBJ2-1, the V gene TRBV5-4; 7 bases match TRBD2. Germline V gene data show CDR1 as SGHNT and CDR2 as YYREEE (reference sequence). This CDR3 comprises 15 residues. Trimming removed 0 bases from V and 7 bases from J; junction bases left unmatched: 7. CDR3 in amino acids: CASSLGRESSNEQFF. CDR3 nucleotide sequence: TGTGCCAGCAGCTTGGGGCGGGAGTCGAGTAATGAGCAGTTCTTC.

The chain recombines TRBV29-1 with TRBJ2-7; D may be TRBD1 (5 bases). V was pared by 7 bases and J by 3 bases, with 10 bases between. The length of the CDR3 is 11 residues. Germline V gene data show CDR1 as SQVTM and CDR2 as ANQGSEA. The CDR3 sequence is CSGMQGYEQYF. The CDR3 DNA sequence: TGCAGCGGGATGCAGGGCTACGAGCAGTACTTC.

The J gene is TRBJ1-3, the V gene TRBV7-9, with TRBD1 identical over 7 bases. The CDR3 is 16 residues long. Germline trimming cut 2 bases from V and 2 bases from J; bases unmatched to any gene: 6. Germline V gene lookup returns CDR1 SEHNR and CDR2 FQNEAQ (reference sequence). The DNA of the CDR3 is TGTGCCAGCAGCTTATCAAGAGGGGGCACTGGAAACACCATATATTTT. It yields the protein CASSLSRGGTGNTIYF.

The V call is TRBV28, the J call TRBJ1-3; 8 nucleotides align to TRBD1. The CDR3 covers 14 residues. V shed 7 bases and J 7 bases; nucleotides not matched to a gene: 9. Germline V gene sequence: CDR1 MDHEN, CDR2 SYDVKM. In DNA, the CDR3 is TGTGCCAGCATCCTAGCAGGGGGCGGGAACACCATATATTTT. Protein sequence: CASILAGGGNTIYF. Complete variable domain (other parts from reference TRBV28 and TRBJ1-3): DVKVTQSSRYLVKRTGEKVFLECVQDMDHENMFWYRQDPGLGLRLIYFSYDVKMKEKGDIPEGYSVSREKKERFSLILESASTNQTSMYLCASILAGGGNTIYFGEGSWLTVV.

The chain has TRBV30 and TRBJ2-5; D may be TRBD2 (6 bases). Trimming shortened V by 3 bases and J by 7 bases, and 18 bases separated the two germline ends. Germline loops: CDR1 GTSNPN, CDR2 SVGIG (reference sequence). The CDR3 length is 14 residues. Here the CDR3 reads CAWRLRPAGSTQYF. The CDR3 region has the DNA TGTGCCTGGAGATTGCGGCCTGCGGGGTCGACCCAGTACTTC.

J is TRBJ2-5 and V is TRBV18, with a possible D match to TRBD2 (7 bases). V shed 3 bases and J shed 1 base, with 15 bases lying between them. This CDR3 has 16 residues. Germline values: CDR1 KGHSH, CDR2 LQKENI. The CDR3 nucleotides are TGTGCCAGCTCACCTAACGGGGGGCTCTTCCAAGAGACCCAGTACTTC. Its translation: CASSPNGGLFQETQYF.

This clone appeared a few times. The J gene is TRBJ1-4, the V gene TRBV2, with D perhaps TRBD1 (6 bases). V was trimmed by 6 bases and J by 13 bases, leaving 15 bases between them. The CDR3 is made up of 12 amino acids. The germline V gene encodes CDR1 SNHLY and CDR2 FYNNEI. Here the CDR3 DNA reads TGTGCCAGCAGGTACAGGGCTCCATCACTGTTTTTT. Amino acids: CASRYRAPSLFF.

The chain employs TRBV6-6 and TRBJ2-1, with TRBD2 identical over 9 bases. J lost 7 bases, V lost 2 bases, and 9 bases had no gene match. The CDR3 sequence is 16 residues long. From germline, CDR1 is MNHNY and CDR2 SVGAGI (reference sequence). The CDR3 is CASSYRRGGRGNEQFF. CDR3 sequence (DNA): TGTGCCAGCAGTTACCGGCGGGGGGGCCGGGGGAATGAGCAGTTCTTC.

The chain joins TRBV18 to TRBJ2-1; TRBD2 aligns across 10 bases. CDR3 length: 16 residues. Losses at the gene ends were 3 bases for V and 2 bases for J; bases not matched to a gene: 4. The germline V gene encodes CDR1 KGHSH and CDR2 LQKENI. CDR3 DNA: TGTGCCAGCTCACCGAGAGCGGGAGGGCCCTACAATGAGCAGTTCTTC. Its protein is CASSPRAGGPYNEQFF.

The V and J genes are TRBV28 and TRBJ2-2, with a possible D match to TRBD1 (5 bases). V lost 8 bases, J lost 5 bases, and 18 bases lay in between. CDR1 and CDR2 (germline): MDHEN, SYDVKM. CDR3 length: 15 residues. This chain's CDR3 is CASADRTTRTGELFF. The CDR3 coding sequence is TGTGCCAGCGCCGATAGGACAACCAGAACCGGGGAGCTGTTTTTT.

The rearrangement joins TRBV28 to TRBJ1-2; 8 bases are shared with TRBD1. V lost 6 bases, J lost 2 bases, and 5 bases stayed unmatched. Germline-derived CDR1 and CDR2 are MDHEN and SYDVKM. This CDR3 has 14 amino acids. As DNA, the CDR3 is TGTGCCAGCAGAAGGACAGGGACCAACTATGGCTACACCTTC. It yields the protein CASRRTGTNYGYTF.

The V gene is TRBV6-1, the J gene TRBJ2-2; TRBD1 matches 11 bases. V dropped 8 bases and J dropped 5; count of bases not matched to a gene: 4. The CDR3 runs 14 residues. In germline, CDR1 is MNHNS, CDR2 SASEGT. The CDR3 loop is CASRRDRGTGELFF. CDR3 nucleotide sequence: TGTGCCAGCCGCCGGGACAGGGGGACCGGGGAGCTGTTTTTT.

The rearrangement uses TRBV14 and TRBJ1-1, with D possibly being TRBD1 (6 bases). This CDR3 contains 13 residues. Germline CDR1 reads SGHDN; CDR2 reads FVKESK. V lost 2 bases, J lost 3 bases, and 7 bases lay in between. The CDR3 spells CASSQQGYTEAFF. In DNA form, the CDR3 reads TGTGCCAGCAGCCAACAGGGGTACACTGAAGCTTTCTTT.

The J gene is TRBJ2-5, the V gene TRBV6-5, with a weak D call TRBD1 (6 bases). The CDR3 extends over 13 amino acids. Germline V gives CDR1 MNHEY, CDR2 SVGAGI. V shed 7 bases and J shed 9 bases, with 18 bases lying between them. For the CDR3, the DNA is TGTGCCAGCAAAGGACCCCGGCCAGGGGCCCAGTACTTC. Encoded protein: CASKGPRPGAQYF.